This T cell receptor beta chain was sequenced for a study of blood T cell repertoires in COVID-19. Germline V lookup: CDR1 MNHEY, CDR2 SVGAGI. CDR3 length: 13 amino acids. V gave up 2 bases and J gave up 6 bases, with 10 bases separating them. Only in-frame clones appear in the TCRdb table, and some are missing; sequencing was by immunoSEQ multiplex PCR. The table records around 500,000 clones, about 85% of them present only once. The chain is built from TRBV6-5 and TRBJ1-2, with D possibly being TRBD1 (5 bases). The clonotype originates from a woman aged 55-69 years who had recovered from COVID-19. Sequenced: PBMCs or T cells enriched from blood (not recorded which). CDR3 loop: CASSYGGVNGYTF. The CDR3 nucleotides read TGTGCCAGCAGTTACGGGGGGGTCAATGGCTACACCTTC.